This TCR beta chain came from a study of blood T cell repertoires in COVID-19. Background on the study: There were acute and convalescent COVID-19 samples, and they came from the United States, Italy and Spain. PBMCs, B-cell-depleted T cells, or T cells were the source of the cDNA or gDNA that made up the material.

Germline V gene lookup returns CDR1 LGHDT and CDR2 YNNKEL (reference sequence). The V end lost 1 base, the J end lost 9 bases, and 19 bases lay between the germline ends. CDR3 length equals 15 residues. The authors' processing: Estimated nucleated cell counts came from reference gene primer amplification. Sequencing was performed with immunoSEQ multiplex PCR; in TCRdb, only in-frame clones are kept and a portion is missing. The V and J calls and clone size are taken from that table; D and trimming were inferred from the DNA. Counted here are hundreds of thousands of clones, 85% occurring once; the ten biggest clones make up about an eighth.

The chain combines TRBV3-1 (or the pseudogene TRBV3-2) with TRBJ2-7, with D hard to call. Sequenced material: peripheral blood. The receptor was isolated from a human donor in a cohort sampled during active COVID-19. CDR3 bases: TGTGCCAGCAGCCAAGTTGCGACTCCGCGTCTGGGGCAGTACTTC. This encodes CASSQVATPRLGQYF.